This T cell receptor (beta chain) emerged from a study of blood T cell repertoires in COVID-19 (dated by TCRdb to 2018 to 2021). Background on the whole study: Samples from collaborators originated in the United States, Italy and Spain and spanned both the acute and convalescent phases of COVID-19. Deeply sampled blood TCRbeta repertoires from subjects exposed to, actively infected with, or recovered from COVID-19 were included in the dataset. Where HLA class I and class II types were available, the types were taken from metadata supplied by the sample provider, not from assay-based typing. The samples were drawn from two sources: the first 160 participants of the ongoing ImmuneRACE study, and fewer than 1,500 subjects contributed by 6 global collaborators. The material from the prospective study consisted of cDNA or gDNA derived from T cells, B-cell-depleted T cells, or PBMCs. The sample metadata nearly always contained a de-identified subject ID, COVID-19 status, age in years and sex. The repertoires were made available in a free public database intended to serve as a resource for research on the immune response to SARS-CoV-2. The paper as a whole reports these results and caveats: How much clinical and demographic metadata was included differed by source and by participant, and the metadata was provided uncurated.

The immunoSEQ Assay, a bias-controlled multiplex PCR, was used to amplify TCRbeta CDR3 regions from genomic DNA. Per the source publication's procedure: The number of nucleated cells in each sample was estimated from the amplification of reference gene primers within the assay. Sequence reads were collapsed and filtered to measure the absolute abundance of every unique TCRbeta CDR3 rearrangement. For each sample, productive Simpson clonality was calculated as the square root of Simpson's diversity index across productive rearrangements. Drawn from immuneACCESS, this table holds only the in-frame rearrangements with V and J called that TCRdb kept. Clones are partly lost; checked studies trace under half to an unresolved V gene and leave the rest unexplained. The DNA was the basis for D and trimming; V, J and clone size are from that table. The sample table contains some 180,000 clones; only one count was recorded for roughly 81% of them. The leading ten clones occupy approximately 10% of the sample.

About this clone itself: This clone's antigen is unknown. No much larger clonotype is one base removed from it; base qualities were not supplied.

In Seattle, one collaborating source enrolled patients while the infection was active and tracked those patients longitudinally over the course of disease. Whole blood was collected in K2EDTA tubes by collaborating institutions according to the institutions' own protocols. For TCRbeta analysis, collaborator samples were shipped as frozen whole blood, as isolated PBMCs, or as DNA extracted from either sample type. CDR1 MNHEY and CDR2 SVGAGI were looked up in the germline V gene. The CDR3 goes from the cysteine to the phenylalanine over 12 residues. Only CDR3 DNA is held: 36 bases, read in frame from base 1. Trimming costs V 5 bases and J 7 bases, and their ends lie 8 bases apart.

The sample was peripheral blood. Here the chain combines TRBV6-5 and TRBJ1-4; no confident D gene assignment can be made. The receptor's source is a woman aged 40 to 50 with COVID-19, enrolled during active disease. The CDR3 protein is CASSRTGEKLFF. The base sequence is TGTGCCAGCAGTCGTACGGGTGAAAAACTGTTTTTT.